Below, one TCR beta chain is given with its context. No cognate antigen has been identified for it. No quality values exist for individual bases; no much larger clone is one base distant. This sample was taken from a study of cytomegalovirus exposure and HLA in healthy donors (dated by TCRdb to the late 2010s). Regarding the study in general: An earlier analysis of approximately 640 of the donors reported about 250 Gb of sequence data and approximately 110 million unique TCR beta sequences from about 200 million T cells. HLA typing included class I and class II loci at four-digit resolution. In a later analysis, previously published TCR beta repertoires from several hundred donors were re-analyzed and high-resolution HLA genotyping was added so that TCR occurrence patterns could be studied. Typing coverage differed by locus: A, B, C, DRB1 and DQB1 were typed in about 620-630 donors, DQA1 in 500 to 550, DPA1 in 606, and DPB1 in approximately 450. Four to six DR-DQ haplotypes were handled as single units for association and clustering, since linkage in the cohort was strong. Rather than drawing on any new phenotypic data, the later analysis identified candidate immune exposures from TCR beta sequences and the way those sequences occurred across donors. In a later genetic analysis, genome-wide SNP genotypes for about 60% of the 666 donors were used, and that subset was treated as a discovery cohort. The study aimed to test whether signatures of past pathogen exposure could be identified by cataloging public T cell receptors. Alongside the repertoire data, information on donor age, sex, ethnicity and CMV serostatus was compiled. An early release covering roughly 600 HLA-typed donors comprised roughly 300 gigabases of sequencing data and around 85 million unique TCR sequences. Besides the first cohort of more than 650 subjects, a separate validation cohort made up of about 120 different subjects was used. On average, around 240,000 unique TCR beta nucleotide sequences were sequenced per donor among a few hundred genotyped donors of the cohort, with approximately 18% of those sequences being non-productive. All discovery cohort repertoires had been generated on a single sequencing platform. An earlier analysis of roughly 600 of the donors used high-throughput TCR beta sequencing to judge whether each TCR beta V gene segment behaved as functional or pseudogenic. High-throughput TCR immunosequencing, statistical association of individual TCRs with disease status, and machine learning were combined to predict cytomegalovirus infection status. The genetic ancestry cluster associated with self-reported Caucasian donors included about four fifths of the 398 genotyped donors. The study used immunosequencing to profile the T cell repertoires of about 670 subjects and linked those repertoires to cytomegalovirus serostatus.

The library was built by means of the immunoSEQ multiplex PCR assay. A mixture of 60 forward primers for TCR Vbeta segments and 13 reverse primers for TCR Jbeta segments was used in the multiplex PCR. Amplification of the CDR3 region of rearranged TCR beta genes was performed with a multiplex PCR assay on genomic DNA. Amplified TCR beta libraries were sequenced as 87-base-pair reads on the Illumina HiSeq System. On the study's bioinformatics: A later analysis counted about 76 million unique TCR beta chains across the 550 to 700 repertoires, and around 9.9 million of these chains were shared by at least two donors. To remove PCR and sequencing errors, raw reads were error-corrected and collapsed into unique sequences using a nearest-neighbor algorithm that merged closely related sequences. To assign V, D and J gene segments, CDR3 sequences were aligned to IMGT reference sequences. For a sequence to be retained, a match of at least six nucleotides to both a V gene segment and a J gene segment was required. Rearrangements were classified as productive when the CDR3 lacked stop codons and remained in frame with V and J, and all other rearrangements were classified as non-productive. Following IMGT convention, CDR3 was defined as the stretch from the second conserved V-encoded cysteine to the conserved J-encoded phenylalanine. The earlier analysis of about 610 of the donors excluded sequences that lacked an unambiguous match to a single V gene segment. In an earlier analysis of 587 of the donors, V segments were called functional above 56.7% productive rearrangements and were called segregating when the between-donor standard deviation exceeded 5%. A statistical classification framework was built to diagnose cytomegalovirus status from the catalog of TCR beta chain sequences. In a later analysis, V and J genes were assigned by comparing TCR nucleotide sequences against IMGT/GENE-DB human TR gene sequences. In a later analysis, CDR3 sequences and most-parsimonious VDJ recombination scenarios were assigned using the TCRdist pipeline. In a later analysis, every TCR beta chain was defined by the combination of its CDR3 amino acid sequence and its V-gene family, and reads without a unique V-gene family were dropped. In a later analysis, around 650 highly shared, low-generation-probability nucleotide sequences were removed to address suspected cross-contamination and a sequencing artifact. In a later analysis, a clonal expansion index for each public chain was calculated from normalized within-repertoire ranks of inferred template counts. In a later analysis, generation probabilities were computed with a VDJ recombination model fitted to out-of-frame rearrangements, and the resulting probabilities were checked against IGoR. In a later analysis, TCR-TCR, TCR-HLA and TCR-CMV co-occurrence was scored with hypergeometric tests, and a repertoire-size bias correction was applied to TCR pairs. In a later analysis, false discovery rates were estimated by permuting HLA or CMV assignments 20 times. In a later analysis, co-occurring TCRs were grouped using DBSCAN, and TCRdist sequence similarity was added for clustering within HLA-allele-positive subsets. Repertoires with fewer than 30,000 or more than 120,000 public chains, plus five repertoires with anomalous nucleotide sharing, were excluded from co-occurrence clustering. TCRdb carries this immuneACCESS record with in-frame sequences only. Its versions omit some clonotypes, under half of them owing to an unresolved V gene in the studies checked, with the rest unexplained. V and J calls and clone size are as listed in that table; D and trimming were resolved from the DNA. The sample table holds 100,000 to 150,000 clones, of which approximately 85% were seen once. The ten top clones hold around 1.7% of the sample.

The cohort consisted of 600 to 750 healthy bone marrow donors. At the time of sampling, every cohort member was nominally healthy, though immune exposures that went unrecorded were likely present. The donor tested CMV seronegative and was one of the 352 seronegative cohort members. A peripheral blood sample was collected from each donor, and TCR beta sequencing was performed on peripheral blood mononuclear cells. The Qiagen DNeasy Blood Extraction Kit was used to extract genomic DNA from the blood cell samples. The paper's findings and limits, for the study overall: In vitro tests confirmed that a few of the cytomegalovirus-associated TCR beta chains recognize cytomegalovirus antigens. A later genetic analysis associated a missense DCLRE1C variant with V-gene and J-gene trimming of TCR beta chains, and an independent cohort replicated the association. In this cohort, only TCR beta chains were sequenced, and detectable features were limited by the absence of alpha or paired-chain data. In a later genetic analysis, fewer N-insertions in productive TCRs were reported among donors in an Asian-associated ancestry cluster than the approximately 710-donor mean. Broadly in line with IMGT annotations, most TCR beta V segments showed up in productive rearrangements about 87% or about 30% of the time in an earlier analysis of several hundred of the donors. In a later analysis, several top co-occurrence clusters were reported to appear linked to parvovirus B19, influenza, CMV and Epstein-Barr virus. The only immune exposure information available for the cohort was CMV serostatus. The sequencing pipeline was judged likely to have produced a cluster of highly shared sequence variants as a technical artifact. In a later analysis, HLA-associated TCR beta chains showed more clonal expansion and lower generation probabilities than non-associated chains that were equally common. A further reported finding was that TCR beta sequences accurately predicted the HLA-A and HLA-B alleles for most subjects in the first cohort. The presence/absence analyses assumed that sequencing depth was roughly uniform across donors, and that assumption may not be true. In a later analysis, TCR association rates were found to vary across HLA loci, with the most associated TCRs seen for DRB1 alleles and the fewest for HLA-C alleles. Specific HLA alleles were associated with 15,000 to 20,000 TCR beta sequences at a false discovery rate of 0.05 in a later analysis. Assigning TCR associations to individual alleles was difficult when HLA alleles, especially DR and DQ, strongly co-occurred. Because some donors lacked HLA typing at each locus, the association tests relied only on the typed subset. Because the 87-base-pair reads could not distinguish some IMGT-functional V segments, including TRBV6-2 and TRBV6-3, those segments were excluded. In a later analysis, most CMV-associated TCR beta chains were found to appear HLA-restricted, with HLA associations seemingly driven largely by CMV exposure. The study listed approximately 150 TCR beta chains as associated with cytomegalovirus. The authors suggested that the approach could potentially be extended to other disease states and immunological phenotypes. Correlated functional status among segregating V segments might be attributable to linkage disequilibrium, but an unknown experimental factor could not be ruled out. In both the original and validation cohorts, the classifier was reported to diagnose cytomegalovirus status with high specificity and sensitivity. Most TCR sequences were seen in very few donors, while some public TCRs were found in many individuals. Roughly 15 rarely observed V segments, including chromosome 9 orphons, were excluded from the earlier analysis of approximately 600 of the donors because counts were too low.

The CDR3 runs 13 amino acids, cysteine and phenylalanine included. The sequence is cut down to CDR3 DNA, 39 bases in frame from base 1. CDR1 and CDR2, per the germline V gene, are SGHDN and FVKESK. V has 4 bases trimmed and J has 7 bases trimmed; junction bases matching no gene number 5. Material: PBMCs. This sequence originates from a boy younger than 18 in good health and CMV-seronegative. Here the chain combines TRBV14 and TRBJ2-3, with TRBD1 matching 7 junction bases. The CDR3 sequence is CASSPWTGHTQYF. The bases read TGTGCCAGCAGCCCATGGACAGGCCATACGCAGTATTTT.